Listed here are 25 T cell receptor beta chains from one sample, sequenced in a study of blood T cell repertoires in COVID-19 (dated by TCRdb to the early 2020s). Library creation used the immunoSEQ multiplex PCR assay. Sourced from immuneACCESS, this table was stored by TCRdb with only in-frame sequences that have V and J called. A share of the clones is absent; for the studies checked, an unresolved V gene accounts for under half, and the remainder has no known explanation. The sample data list more than 95,000 clones, and 85% to 90% of these were observed just once. The top ten clonotypes cover 5.1% of the sample. Input material: peripheral blood. Source of these receptors: a human donor in a cohort sampled during active COVID-19.

In nucleotides, the CDR3 is TGCGCCAGCAGTGAAAACCCCGGGGCTAATGAAAAACTGTTTTTT. Its protein is CASSENPGANEKLFF. The J gene is TRBJ1-4, the V gene TRBV10-1; D call uncertain. V was clipped by 3 bases and J by 3 bases, with 11 bases between them. The germline V gene encodes CDR1 WNHNN and CDR2 SYGVQD (reference sequence). The CDR3 contains 15 residues.

The chain combines TRBV5-4 with TRBJ2-3, with 7 bases fitting TRBD1. V dropped 4 bases and J dropped 4; count of bases not matched to a gene: 15. Germline-derived CDR1 and CDR2 are SGHNT and YYREEE (reference sequence). The CDR3 is 17 residues long. The CDR3 region has the DNA TGTGCCAGCAGCCCAAGCACCGGGACAGACACGTCAGATACGCAGTATTTT. Translation: CASSPSTGTDTSDTQYF.

The chain combines TRBV15 with TRBJ1-5; 7 nucleotides line up with TRBD1. Trimming cost V 0 bases and J 10 bases; bases outside gene matches: 9. Germline loops: CDR1 LNHNV, CDR2 YYDKDF (reference sequence). The CDR3 is 15 residues long. The CDR3 nucleotides read TGTGCCACCAGCAGAGAGGACAGGCACCTGGAACCCCAGCATTTT. It translates to CATSREDRHLEPQHF.

The chain joins TRBV28 to TRBJ2-2; 9 bases fit TRBD2. The CDR3 length is 19 residues. Losses at the gene ends were 5 bases for V and 4 bases for J; bases not matched to a gene: 17. CDR1 and CDR2 (germline): MDHEN, SYDVKM. CDR3 bases: TGTGCCAGCAGTCCTACCTCGGGAATAGCGGGAGCCCCCACCGGGGAGCTGTTTTTT. Protein: CASSPTSGIAGAPTGELFF. The full variable domain, completed using reference TRBV28 and TRBJ2-2, is DVKVTQSSRYLVKRTGEKVFLECVQDMDHENMFWYRQDPGLGLRLIYFSYDVKMKEKGDIPEGYSVSREKKERFSLILESASTNQTSMYLCASSPTSGIAGAPTGELFFGEGSRLTVL.

The V gene is TRBV10-1, the J gene TRBJ1-2; 7 bases line up with TRBD1. Germline CDR1 WNHNN, CDR2 SYGVQD (reference sequence). V dropped 6 bases and J dropped 2; count of bases not matched to a gene: 3. CDR3 length equals 13 residues. The CDR3 DNA follows: TGCGCCAGCAGCGAGGGACAGAACTATGGCTACACCTTC. Translation: CASSEGQNYGYTF.

V usage is TRBV5-6 and J usage is TRBJ2-3; TRBD2 matches at 12 bases. CDR1 and CDR2 from the germline V gene are SGHDT and YYEEEE. V gave up 3 bases and J gave up 3 bases; unmatched junction bases: 5. The CDR3 loop spans 16 amino acids. The CDR3 loop reads CASSSSTSGSTDTQYF. The CDR3, as DNA: TGTGCCAGCAGCTCCTCGACTAGCGGGAGTACAGATACGCAGTATTTT.

This chain links TRBV19 with TRBJ1-6; a possible D gene is TRBD1 (5 bases). Germline CDR1 is LNHDA and CDR2 is SQIVND (reference sequence). There are 14 residues in the CDR3. Trimming cost V 8 bases and J 7 bases, with 15 bases left between them. The CDR3 DNA follows: TGTGCCAGTTCGCTTCGGGGGGAAAATTCACCCCTCCACTTT. Translated, it gives CASSLRGENSPLHF.

This clone was observed once. The rearrangement links TRBV29-1 to TRBJ1-2; D not resolved. Trimming pared 7 bases from V and 4 bases from J, leaving 10 bases between. Germline V gene sequence: CDR1 SQVTM, CDR2 ANQGSEA. The CDR3 is made up of 11 amino acids. As DNA, the CDR3 is TGCAGCGAACGGGGTTCCTATGGCTACACCTTC. Translation: CSERGSYGYTF.

This chain connects TRBV3-1 (or the pseudogene TRBV3-2) to TRBJ2-5; TRBD1 might be the D (6 bases). Between the trimmed V and J ends, which lost 5 bases and 5 bases, there was a span of 15 bases. Germline V gives CDR1 LGHDT, CDR2 YNNKEL (reference sequence). There are 14 residues in the CDR3. The CDR3 sequence: CASSSHRARETQYF. DNA of the CDR3: TGTGCCAGCAGCTCCCACAGGGCTCGGGAGACCCAGTACTTC.

V and J are TRBV3-1 (or the pseudogene TRBV3-2) and TRBJ1-1, with 7 bases fitting TRBD1. V trimming: 3 bases; J trimming: 1 base; junction bases outside the gene matches: 8. The CDR3 consists of 16 residues. Per the germline V gene, CDR1 is LGHDT and CDR2 is YNNKEL (reference sequence). CDR3 protein: CASSQERRQGNTEAFF. CDR3 in DNA: TGTGCCAGCAGCCAGGAGAGGAGACAGGGGAACACTGAAGCTTTCTTT.

This chain connects TRBV4-3 to TRBJ1-4; D is possibly TRBD1 (5 bases). Deletions cut 1 base from V and 9 bases from J, with 21 bases between. Germline values: CDR1 LGHNA, CDR2 YSLEER. This CDR3 comprises 17 residues. CDR3 loop: CASSQGLGGGSGQKLFF. CDR3 DNA: TGCGCCAGCAGCCAAGGTTTGGGGGGGGGTTCAGGACAAAAACTGTTTTTT.

V gene TRBV7-2 combines with J gene TRBJ1-4, with D uncertain. The CDR3 runs 15 residues. With 5 bases removed from V and 3 bases from J, the gap between germline ends came to 13 bases. CDR1 and CDR2 from the germline V gene are SGHTA and FQGNSA. In nucleotides, the CDR3 is TGTGCCAGCAGCCTTTTTTGGAGCCCTAATGAAAAACTGTTTTTT. Translating gives CASSLFWSPNEKLFF.

J is TRBJ2-7 and V is TRBV28; TRBD2 is a possible D gene (7 bases). The germline gives CDR1 MDHEN, CDR2 SYDVKM. The CDR3 sequence is 13 residues long. Trimming left V 9 bases short and J 2 bases short, with 14 bases between. CDR3 nucleotide sequence: TGTGCCAGTCACGAGGGGGGGGCCTACGAGCAGTACTTC. Translation: CASHEGGAYEQYF.

The V gene is TRBV5-6, the J gene TRBJ2-7, with TRBD1 identical over 8 bases. The germline gives CDR1 SGHDT, CDR2 YYEEEE. This CDR3 is built from 14 residues. Trimming at V came to 3 bases and at J to 2 bases, leaving 4 bases not matched to a gene. As DNA, the CDR3 is TGTGCCAGCAGCTCGTCGACAGGGGCCTACGAGCAGTACTTC. This gives the protein CASSSSTGAYEQYF.

This clone was observed a handful of times. The rearrangement links TRBV7-2 to TRBJ1-6; no clear D. The V end was cut by 4 bases, the J end by 0 bases, with 10 bases between. Germline V lookup: CDR1 SGHTA, CDR2 FQGNSA. CDR3 length: 16 residues. This CDR3 is CASSSIVSSYNSPLHF. The CDR3 DNA follows: TGTGCCAGCAGCTCAATCGTTAGCTCCTATAATTCACCCCTCCACTTT. Complete variable domain (other parts from reference TRBV7-2 and TRBJ1-6): GAGVSQSPSNKVTEKGKDVELRCDPISGHTALYWYRQSLGQGLEFLIYFQGNSAPDKSGLPSDRFSAERTGGSVSTLTIQRTQQEDSAVYLCASSSIVSSYNSPLHFGNGTRLTVT.

CDR3 in DNA: TGTGCCAGCAGCTTGATACTAGCGGGAGATGAGCAGTTCTTC. This encodes CASSLILAGDEQFF. This chain links TRBV5-5 with TRBJ2-1; TRBD2 matches at 11 bases. This CDR3 contains 14 residues. Germline lookup yields CDR1 SGHKS and CDR2 YYEKEE (reference sequence). The ends lost 1 base at V and 8 bases at J; junction bases unmatched: 2. The variable domain in full, with the rest retrieved from reference TRBV5-5 and TRBJ2-1, is DAGVTQSPTHLIKTRGQQVTLRCSPISGHKSVSWYQQVLGQGPQFIFQYYEKEERGRGNFPDRFSARQFPNYSSELNVNALLLGDSALYLCASSLILAGDEQFFGPGTRLTVL.

The chain joins TRBV6-5 to TRBJ2-1, with D possibly TRBD2 on 6 matching bases. V was pared by 6 bases and J by 6 bases, with 15 bases between. The CDR3 has 14 amino acids. Germline loops: CDR1 MNHEY, CDR2 SVGAGI. The CDR3 DNA follows: TGTGCCAGCAGCGGAAAGACGGAGGGCAATGAGCAGTTCTTC. It yields the protein CASSGKTEGNEQFF.

In this sample, this clone is large. The chain couples TRBV6-2 or TRBV6-3 to TRBJ2-5, with TRBD2 matching over 8 bases. Germline CDR1 and CDR2: MNHEY and SVGEGT. The CDR3 extends over 19 amino acids. After removal of 0 bases from V and 1 base from J, the junction contained 13 bases not matched to a gene. The DNA for the CDR3 is TGTGCCAGCAGTTACTCGATGGTGGATACTAGCGGACTCCAAGAGACCCAGTACTTC. Its protein product is CASSYSMVDTSGLQETQYF.

The gene calls are TRBV2 and TRBJ1-1; 10 positions match TRBD1. V gave up 6 bases and J gave up 3 bases; unmatched junction bases: 1. This CDR3 is built from 13 residues. From germline, CDR1 is SNHLY and CDR2 FYNNEI. The DNA for the CDR3 is TGTGCCAGCAGGGGACAGGGGCACACTGAAGCTTTCTTT. This translates into CASRGQGHTEAFF. Full variable domain (rest looked up from reference TRBV2 and TRBJ1-1): EPEVTQTPSHQVTQMGQEVILRCVPISNHLYFYWYRQILGQKVEFLVSFYNNEISEKSEIFDDQFSVERPDGSNFTLKIRSTKLEDSAMYFCASRGQGHTEAFFGQGTRLTVV.

This chain connects TRBV28 to TRBJ1-2; 8 positions match TRBD1. The CDR3 contains 15 residues. The germline V gene has CDR1 MDHEN and CDR2 SYDVKM. V shed 7 bases, J shed 8 bases, and the junction held 15 bases outside the gene matches. CDR3 in amino acids: CASNYQDREGWGYTF. The CDR3 DNA reads TGTGCCAGCAACTATCAGGACAGGGAAGGTTGGGGCTACACCTTC.

This clone has just a few counts. The rearrangement joins TRBV12-3 or TRBV12-4 to TRBJ1-1, with D possibly matching TRBD1 (5 bases). This CDR3 is 13 amino acids long. V was shortened by 5 bases and J by 0 bases, with 7 bases between the two germline ends. CDR3 loop: CASSPGLNTEAFF. The CDR3 DNA follows: TGTGCCAGCAGTCCAGGGCTGAACACTGAAGCTTTCTTT.

The J gene is TRBJ2-3, the V gene TRBV9; D unclear. The germline gives CDR1 SGDLS, CDR2 YYNGEE. The V and J ends lost 3 bases and 3 bases respectively, with 5 bases between them. This CDR3 has 12 amino acids. The CDR3: CASSALTDTQYF. Written as DNA, the CDR3 is TGTGCCAGCAGCGCCCTAACAGATACGCAGTATTTT.

The rearrangement uses TRBV10-3 and TRBJ1-1; weak D call: TRBD1 (6 bases). CDR3 length equals 14 residues. CDR1 and CDR2 from the germline V gene are ENHRY and SYGVKD. V was trimmed by 5 bases and J by 4 bases, leaving 14 bases between them. The chain's CDR3 is CAISPGHSITEAFF. In DNA, the CDR3 is TGTGCCATCAGTCCGGGACACTCAATCACTGAAGCTTTCTTT.

This clone was picked up a small number of times. The chain recombines TRBV5-1 with TRBJ1-1, with TRBD1 identical over 8 bases. With 7 bases clipped from V and 1 base from J, the junction kept 9 bases outside the gene matches. This CDR3 region has 15 residues. Looked up from germline, CDR1 is SGHRS and CDR2 is YFSETQ. CDR3 protein: CASGPQGAPNTEAFF. The CDR3 DNA follows: TGCGCCAGCGGACCTCAGGGGGCTCCGAACACTGAAGCTTTCTTT.

The chain employs TRBV6-5 and TRBJ1-1; TRBD1 might be the D (6 bases). There are 14 residues in the CDR3. Looked up from germline, CDR1 is MNHEY and CDR2 is SVGAGI. V gave up 6 bases and J gave up 2 bases, with 13 bases separating them. CDR3 sequence: CASRLQGRNTEAFF. CDR3 nucleotides: TGTGCCAGCAGATTACAGGGACGCAACACTGAAGCTTTCTTT.